This TCR beta chain was identified in a study of T-cell memory formation after mild COVID-19. General study points: Contracting clones from day 15 to 85 had balanced CD4/CD8; later expanders favoured CD4+.

At least ten counts were recorded for this clonotype. Its specificity is not known. TCRdb processed the 5' RACE reads anew with MiXCR; each CDR3 protein has one entry. The data hold nearly 350,000 distinct CDR3 sequences, with over 10% observed a single time. The V end lost 2 bases, the J end lost 4 bases, and 2 bases lay between the germline ends. Germline-derived CDR1 and CDR2 are SQVTM and ANQGSEA. This CDR3 region has 11 residues. The V and J genes are TRBV29-1 and TRBJ2-2; D unclear. This sequence was found in a man between 18 and 29 years old who had mild COVID-19 (a few samples of this study predate the infection). Cell type and time point are not known. Sample: PBMCs or a T cell subset sorted from them (not recorded which). In DNA form, the CDR3 reads TGCAGCGTTGAAACCACCGGGGAGCTGTTTTTT. Protein sequence: CSVETTGELFF.